Shown below are 6 T cell receptor beta chains from a single sample sequenced in a study of blood T cell repertoires in COVID-19. The protocol was immunoSEQ multiplex PCR, while the TCRdb copy is restricted to in-frame clones and leaves out a portion. Of roughly 300,000 clones detected, around nine tenths appear once; the ten largest clones hold roughly 7.3%. The sequenced sample was peripheral blood. The receptors stem from a woman aged 30 to 39 with COVID-19, enrolled during active disease.

The genes are TRBV12-3 or TRBV12-4 and TRBJ1-2; the D is unclear. The V end was cut by 1 base, the J end by 1 base, with 4 bases between. The CDR3 spans 13 residues. The CDR3 loop reads CASSLGVNYGYTF. DNA for the CDR3: TGTGCCAGCAGTTTAGGAGTTAACTATGGCTACACCTTC.

The chain combines TRBV19 with TRBJ2-7; maybe TRBD2 (6 bases). V lost 4 bases and J 5 bases, leaving 12 bases between the germline ends. Germline V CDR1 and CDR2: LNHDA, SQIVND (reference sequence). The CDR3 length is 13 residues. The CDR3 coding sequence is TGTGCCAGTAGTAAAGTGGAGGGGAACGAGCAGTACTTC. Amino acids: CASSKVEGNEQYF.

This rearrangement joins TRBV7-9 to TRBJ1-1; 8 bases match TRBD1. Germline trimming cut 5 bases from V and 4 bases from J; bases unmatched to any gene: 6. Germline V gives CDR1 SEHNR, CDR2 FQNEAQ (reference sequence). The CDR3 has 14 residues. CDR3 region: CASSGQGWGTEAFF. CDR3 nucleotides: TGTGCCAGCAGCGGACAGGGATGGGGCACTGAAGCTTTCTTT.

The chain is built from TRBV7-9 and TRBJ1-2; a possible D gene is TRBD1 (6 bases). The CDR3 length is 15 residues. The V gene's germline CDR1 is SEHNR and CDR2 FQNEAQ (reference sequence). V was shortened by 3 bases and J by 8 bases, with 19 bases between the two germline ends. CDR3 residues: CASSFPLTGKEGYTF. Here the CDR3 DNA reads TGTGCCAGCAGCTTTCCCCTAACAGGGAAAGAAGGCTACACCTTC.

The V and J genes are TRBV7-2 and TRBJ2-7, with D possibly being TRBD2 (5 bases). The CDR3 totals 13 residues. The germline CDR1 and CDR2 sequences are SGHTA and FQGNSA. The ends were cut back, 5 bases at V and 4 bases at J, with 12 bases in the middle. Here the CDR3 reads CASSPGLLYEQYF. The CDR3 DNA sequence: TGTGCCAGCAGCCCAGGACTGTTGTACGAGCAGTACTTC. The full variable domain, in which reference TRBV7-2 and TRBJ2-7 provide the parts outside the CDR3, is GAGVSQSPSNKVTEKGKDVELRCDPISGHTALYWYRQSLGQGLEFLIYFQGNSAPDKSGLPSDRFSAERTGGSVSTLTIQRTQQEDSAVYLCASSPGLLYEQYFGPGTRLTVT.

The V and J genes are TRBV29-1 and TRBJ2-7; 10 bases are shared with TRBD1. The CDR3 covers 13 residues. Trimming took 7 bases from V and 0 from J; bases not matched to a gene: 3. Germline values: CDR1 SQVTM, CDR2 ANQGSEA. The CDR3 sequence is CSAGQGVSYEQYF. For the CDR3, the DNA is TGCAGCGCAGGACAGGGGGTCTCCTACGAGCAGTACTTC.